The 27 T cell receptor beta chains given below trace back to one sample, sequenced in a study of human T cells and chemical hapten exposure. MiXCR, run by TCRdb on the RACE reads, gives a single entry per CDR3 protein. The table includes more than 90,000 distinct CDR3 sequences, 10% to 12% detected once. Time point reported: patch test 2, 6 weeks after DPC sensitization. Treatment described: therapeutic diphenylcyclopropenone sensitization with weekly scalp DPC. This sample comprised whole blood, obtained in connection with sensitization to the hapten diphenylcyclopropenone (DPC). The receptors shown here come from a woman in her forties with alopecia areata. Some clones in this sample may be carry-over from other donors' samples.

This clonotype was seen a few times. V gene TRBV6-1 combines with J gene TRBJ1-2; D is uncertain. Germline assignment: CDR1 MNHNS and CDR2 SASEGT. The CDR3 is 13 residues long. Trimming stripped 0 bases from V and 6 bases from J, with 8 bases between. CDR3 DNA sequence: TGTGCCAGCAGTGAAGCTTCCAGGAATGGCTACACCTTC. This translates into CASSEASRNGYTF.

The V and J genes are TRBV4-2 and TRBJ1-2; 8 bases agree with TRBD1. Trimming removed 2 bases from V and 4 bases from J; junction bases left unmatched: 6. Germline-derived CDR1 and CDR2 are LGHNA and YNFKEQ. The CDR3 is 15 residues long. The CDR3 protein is CASSQSQGGLYGYTF. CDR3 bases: TGTGCCAGCAGCCAATCACAGGGGGGCCTCTATGGCTACACCTTC.

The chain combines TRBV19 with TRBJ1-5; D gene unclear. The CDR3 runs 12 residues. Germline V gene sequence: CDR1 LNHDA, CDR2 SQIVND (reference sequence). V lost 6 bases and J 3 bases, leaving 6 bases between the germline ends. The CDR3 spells CASSWVNQPQHF. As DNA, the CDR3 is TGTGCCAGTAGCTGGGTCAATCAGCCCCAGCATTTT.

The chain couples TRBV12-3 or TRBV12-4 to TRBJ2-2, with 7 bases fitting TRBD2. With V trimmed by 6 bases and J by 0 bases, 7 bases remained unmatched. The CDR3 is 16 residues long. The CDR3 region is CASRDRSGTNTGELFF. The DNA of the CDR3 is TGTGCCAGCAGGGACCGGAGCGGGACGAACACCGGGGAGCTGTTTTTT.

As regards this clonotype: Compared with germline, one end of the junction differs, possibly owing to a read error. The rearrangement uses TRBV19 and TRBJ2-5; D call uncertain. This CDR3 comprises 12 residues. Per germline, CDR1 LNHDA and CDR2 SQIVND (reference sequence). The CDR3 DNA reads TGTGCAAGTAGTAACCGGCAAGAGACCCAGTACTTC. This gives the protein CASSNRQETQYF.

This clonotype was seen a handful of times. The CDR3 DNA reads as TGTGCCAGCAGTTACGCCGGTTGGGTTGGGAGCACAGATACGCAGTATTTT. The encoded protein is CASSYAGWVGSTDTQYF. The rearrangement joins TRBV6-6 to TRBJ2-3, with D unresolved. Germline assignment: CDR1 MNHNY and CDR2 SVGAGI (reference sequence). With 2 bases removed from V and 0 bases from J, the gap between germline ends came to 15 bases. CDR3 length equals 17 residues.

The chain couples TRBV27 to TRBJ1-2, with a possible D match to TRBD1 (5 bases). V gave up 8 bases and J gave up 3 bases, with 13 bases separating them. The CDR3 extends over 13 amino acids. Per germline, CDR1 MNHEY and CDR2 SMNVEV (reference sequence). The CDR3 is CASSTLGDYGYTF. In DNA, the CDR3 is TGTGCCAGCTCAACATTGGGGGACTATGGCTACACCTTC.

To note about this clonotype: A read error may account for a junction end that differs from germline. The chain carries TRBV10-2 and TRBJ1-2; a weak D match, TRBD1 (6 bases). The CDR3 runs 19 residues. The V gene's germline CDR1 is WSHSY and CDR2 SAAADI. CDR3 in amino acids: CSSSDGTPKERVSLYGYTF. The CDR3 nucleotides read TGCTCCAGCAGCGATGGGACACCTAAAGAGCGAGTTTCCCTTTATGGCTACACCTTC.

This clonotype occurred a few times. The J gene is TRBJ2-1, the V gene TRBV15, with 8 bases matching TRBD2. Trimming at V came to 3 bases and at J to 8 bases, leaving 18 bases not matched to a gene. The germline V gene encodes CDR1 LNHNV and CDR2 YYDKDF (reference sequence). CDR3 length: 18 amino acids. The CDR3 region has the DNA TGTGCCACCAGCAGCCTCCAGCCGGGACTAGGCCGGGTCCATGAGCAGTTCTTC. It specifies CATSSLQPGLGRVHEQFF.

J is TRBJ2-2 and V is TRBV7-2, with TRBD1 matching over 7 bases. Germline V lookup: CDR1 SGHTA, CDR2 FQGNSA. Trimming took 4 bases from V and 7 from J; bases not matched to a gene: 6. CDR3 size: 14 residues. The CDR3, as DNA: TGTGCCAGCAGCTCGGACAGGTGGAACGGGGAGCTGTTTTTT. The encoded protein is CASSSDRWNGELFF.

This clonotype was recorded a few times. CDR3 sequence reads: CASSLVNQGPYGYTF. The CDR3 nucleotides are TGTGCCAGCAGTTTAGTTAATCAGGGACCCTATGGCTACACCTTC. The chain joins TRBV12-3 or TRBV12-4 to TRBJ1-2; D is possibly TRBD1 (5 bases). Trimming took off 1 base at V and 4 bases at J, with 13 bases between the two ends. CDR3 length: 15 amino acids.

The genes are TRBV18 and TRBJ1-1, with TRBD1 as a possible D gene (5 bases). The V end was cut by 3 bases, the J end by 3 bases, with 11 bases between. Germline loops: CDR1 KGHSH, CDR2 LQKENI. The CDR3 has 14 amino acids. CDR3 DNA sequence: TGTGCCAGCTCACCGTTGACGGGGGACACTGAAGCTTTCTTT. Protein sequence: CASSPLTGDTEAFF. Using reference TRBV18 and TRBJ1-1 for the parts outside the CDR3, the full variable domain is NAGVMQNPRHLVRRRGQEARLRCSPMKGHSHVYWYRQLPEEGLKFMVYLQKENIIDESGMPKERFSAEFPKEGPSILRIQQVVRGDSAAYFCASSPLTGDTEAFFGQGTRLTVV.

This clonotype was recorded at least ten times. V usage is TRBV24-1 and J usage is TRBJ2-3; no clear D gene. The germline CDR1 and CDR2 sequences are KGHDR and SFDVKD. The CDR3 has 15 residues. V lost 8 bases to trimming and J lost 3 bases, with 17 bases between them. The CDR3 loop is CATTREDRRTDTQYF. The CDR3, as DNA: TGTGCCACCACCCGAGAGGACCGAAGGACAGATACGCAGTATTTT.

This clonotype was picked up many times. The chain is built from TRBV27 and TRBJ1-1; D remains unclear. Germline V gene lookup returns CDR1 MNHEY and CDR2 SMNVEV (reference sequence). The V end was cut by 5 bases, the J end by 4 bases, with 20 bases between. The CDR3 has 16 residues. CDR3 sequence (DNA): TGTGCCAGCAGTGAACTGGGCCGGCGGCGGGTCACTGAAGCTTTCTTT. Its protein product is CASSELGRRRVTEAFF.

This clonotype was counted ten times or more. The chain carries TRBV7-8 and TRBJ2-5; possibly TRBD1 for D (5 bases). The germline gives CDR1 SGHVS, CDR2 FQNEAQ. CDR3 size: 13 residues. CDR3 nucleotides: TGTGCAGACGGGCAGGGAAGGCAAGAGACCCAGTACTTC. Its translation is CADGQGRQETQYF.

The CDR3 here is CASSQDGLAGGGEQFF. The CDR3 nucleotides are TGCGCCAGCAGCCAAGATGGACTAGCGGGGGGAGGTGAGCAGTTCTTC. This chain uses TRBV4-3 with TRBJ2-1; 14 bases line up with TRBD2. CDR1 is LGHNA and CDR2 is YSLEER in the germline V gene. The length of the CDR3 is 16 residues. The V segment lost 0 bases and the J segment 9 bases; nucleotides outside the gene matches: 4.

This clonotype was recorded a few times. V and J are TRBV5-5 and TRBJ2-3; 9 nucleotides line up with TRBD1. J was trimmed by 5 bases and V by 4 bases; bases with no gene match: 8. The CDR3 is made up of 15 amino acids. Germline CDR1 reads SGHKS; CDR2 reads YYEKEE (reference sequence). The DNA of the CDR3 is TGTGCCAGCAGCGGTTCCGGGACAGGGAGAGATACGCAGTATTTT. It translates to CASSGSGTGRDTQYF.

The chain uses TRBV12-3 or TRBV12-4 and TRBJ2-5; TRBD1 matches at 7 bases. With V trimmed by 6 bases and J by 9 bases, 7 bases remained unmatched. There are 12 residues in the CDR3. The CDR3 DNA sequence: TGTGCCAGCAGCCCGGACAGGAGACCCCAGTACTTC. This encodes CASSPDRRPQYF.

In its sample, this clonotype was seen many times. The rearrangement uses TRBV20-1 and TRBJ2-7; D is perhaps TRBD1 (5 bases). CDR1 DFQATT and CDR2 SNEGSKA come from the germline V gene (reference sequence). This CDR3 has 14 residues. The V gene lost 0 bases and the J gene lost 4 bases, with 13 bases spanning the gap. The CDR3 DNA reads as TGCAGTGCTAGAGATAGCAGGGTACTGTACGAGCAGTACTTC. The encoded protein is CSARDSRVLYEQYF.

The CDR3 spells CASSTGPLCGAFF. CDR3 coding DNA: TGTGCCAGCAGTACCGGGCCCCTGTGTGGGGCTTTCTTT. The chain uses TRBV21-1 and TRBJ1-1; TRBD1, the D gene given by the table, was not confirmed from the DNA. TRBV21-1 is reported as a pseudogene. The CDR3 length is 13 residues.

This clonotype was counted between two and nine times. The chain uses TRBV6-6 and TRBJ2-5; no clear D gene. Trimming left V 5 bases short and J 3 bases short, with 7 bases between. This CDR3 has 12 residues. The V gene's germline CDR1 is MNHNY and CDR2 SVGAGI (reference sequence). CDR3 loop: CASSPRKETQYF. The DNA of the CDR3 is TGTGCCAGCAGTCCTAGGAAAGAGACCCAGTACTTC.

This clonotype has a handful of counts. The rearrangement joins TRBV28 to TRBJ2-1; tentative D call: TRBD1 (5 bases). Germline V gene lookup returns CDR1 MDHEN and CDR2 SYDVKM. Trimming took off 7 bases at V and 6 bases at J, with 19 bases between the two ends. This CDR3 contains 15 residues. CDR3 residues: CASTFLPGSSNEQFF. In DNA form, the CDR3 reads TGTGCCAGCACTTTTCTCCCAGGGTCTTCCAATGAGCAGTTCTTC.

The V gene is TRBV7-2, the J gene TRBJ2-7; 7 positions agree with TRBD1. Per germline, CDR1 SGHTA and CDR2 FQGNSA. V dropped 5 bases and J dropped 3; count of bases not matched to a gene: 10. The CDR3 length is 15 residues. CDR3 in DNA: TGTGCCAGCAGCCCAGGGACAGATCTCTACTACGAGCAGTACTTC. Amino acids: CASSPGTDLYYEQYF.

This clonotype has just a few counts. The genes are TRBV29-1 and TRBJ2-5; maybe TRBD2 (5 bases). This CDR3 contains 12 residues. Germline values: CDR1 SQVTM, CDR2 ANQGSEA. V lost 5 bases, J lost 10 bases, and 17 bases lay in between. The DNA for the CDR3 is TGCAGCGTTCCGGAGGTTCCCCGGGGCCAGTACTTC. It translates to CSVPEVPRGQYF.

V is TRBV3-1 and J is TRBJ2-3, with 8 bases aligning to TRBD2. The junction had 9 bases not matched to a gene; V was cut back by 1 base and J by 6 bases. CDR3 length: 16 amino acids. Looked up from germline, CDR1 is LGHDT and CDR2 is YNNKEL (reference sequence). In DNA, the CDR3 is TGTGCCAGCAGCCAAGTATCGGGACTAGGTACTGATACGCAGTATTTT. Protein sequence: CASSQVSGLGTDTQYF.

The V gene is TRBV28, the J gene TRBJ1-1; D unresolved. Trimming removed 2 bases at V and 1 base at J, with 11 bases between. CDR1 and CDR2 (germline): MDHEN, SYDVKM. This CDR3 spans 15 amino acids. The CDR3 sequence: CASSLAQTANTEAFF. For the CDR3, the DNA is TGTGCCAGCAGTTTAGCACAGACCGCGAACACTGAAGCTTTCTTT.

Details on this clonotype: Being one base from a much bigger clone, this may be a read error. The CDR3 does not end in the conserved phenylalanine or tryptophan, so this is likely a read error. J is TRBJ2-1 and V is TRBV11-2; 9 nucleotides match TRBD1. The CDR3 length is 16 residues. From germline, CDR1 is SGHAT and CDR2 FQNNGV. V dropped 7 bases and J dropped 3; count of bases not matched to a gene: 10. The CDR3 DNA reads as TGTGCCAGCAATGGGTACGGACAGGGGTACTACAATGAGCAGTTCTAC. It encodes CASNGYGQGYYNEQFY.